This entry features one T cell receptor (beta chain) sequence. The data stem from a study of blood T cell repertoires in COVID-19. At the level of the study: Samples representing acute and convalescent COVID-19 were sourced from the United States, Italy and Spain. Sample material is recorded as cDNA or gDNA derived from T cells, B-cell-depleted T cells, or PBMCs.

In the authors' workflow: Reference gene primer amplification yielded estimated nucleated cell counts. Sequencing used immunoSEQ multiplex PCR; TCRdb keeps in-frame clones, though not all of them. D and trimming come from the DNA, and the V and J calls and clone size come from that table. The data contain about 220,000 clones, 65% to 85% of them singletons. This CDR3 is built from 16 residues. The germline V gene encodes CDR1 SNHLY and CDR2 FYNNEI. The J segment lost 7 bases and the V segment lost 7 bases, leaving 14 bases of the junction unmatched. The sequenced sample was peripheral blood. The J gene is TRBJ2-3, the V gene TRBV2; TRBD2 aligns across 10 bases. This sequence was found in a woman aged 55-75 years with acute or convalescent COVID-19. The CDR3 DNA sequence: TGTGCCAGCACGGTGGGAAGAAGCGGGGGGGCGAATACGCAGTATTTT. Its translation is CASTVGRSGGANTQYF.